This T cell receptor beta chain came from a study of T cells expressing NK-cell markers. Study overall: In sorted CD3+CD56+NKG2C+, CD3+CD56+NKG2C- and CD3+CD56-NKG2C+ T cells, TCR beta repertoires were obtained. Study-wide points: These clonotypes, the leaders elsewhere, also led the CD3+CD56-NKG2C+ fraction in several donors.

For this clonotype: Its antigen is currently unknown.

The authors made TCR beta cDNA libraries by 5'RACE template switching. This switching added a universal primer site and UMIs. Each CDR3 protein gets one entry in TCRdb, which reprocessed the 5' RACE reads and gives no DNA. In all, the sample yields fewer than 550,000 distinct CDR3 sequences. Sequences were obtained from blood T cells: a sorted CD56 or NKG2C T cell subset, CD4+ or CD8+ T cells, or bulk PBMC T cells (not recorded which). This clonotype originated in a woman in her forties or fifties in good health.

The chain's CDR3 is CASSLPDHTDTQYF. The chain carries TRBV7-9 and TRBJ2-3. CDR3 size: 14 residues. In germline, CDR1 is SEHNR, CDR2 FQNEAQ (reference sequence).